This T cell receptor beta chain was identified in a study of neurological immune-mediated disorders. CDR1 and CDR2 (germline): KGHSH, LQKENI. CDR3 length equals 16 residues. V shed 3 bases and J 1 base; nucleotides not matched to a gene: 2. This clonotype came up a few times. What it recognizes is unknown. Healthy controls were blood bank volunteers in Maryland, USA. PBMCs numbering 2 million and stored at -80 C yielded the unsorted libraries. Whole-study findings and limits: Sharing of CDR3 amino acid sequences among expanded clones across subjects was absent, suggesting private repertoires in all groups.

Synthesis of cDNA was performed by 5'RACE using 10-nucleotide random UMIs. Each CDR3 protein gets one entry after TCRdb re-called the 5' RACE reads with MiXCR. The table lists 32,000 or so distinct CDR3 sequences, about 12% of them singletons. Sequenced: PBMCs. The chain combines TRBV18 with TRBJ2-6; 8 bases agree with TRBD1. The TCR originated in a woman aged 60-70 years in good health. The CDR3 nucleotides read TGTGCCAGCTCACCCTGGACAGGGTCTGGGGCCAACGTCCTGACTTTC. The encoded protein is CASSPWTGSGANVLTF.